This T cell receptor beta chain was sequenced for a study of blood T cell repertoires in COVID-19 (dated by TCRdb to about 2020). For the study in its entirety: Samples from collaborators originated in the United States, Italy and Spain and spanned both the acute and convalescent phases of COVID-19. The material from the prospective study consisted of cDNA or gDNA derived from T cells, B-cell-depleted T cells, or PBMCs. Subjects who had been exposed to COVID-19, were actively infected with it, or had recovered from it provided the deeply sampled blood TCRbeta repertoires that made up the dataset. The repertoires were released in a freely available public database intended as a resource for research on the immune response to SARS-CoV-2. The samples were drawn from two sources: the first 160 participants of the ongoing ImmuneRACE study, and fewer than 1,500 subjects contributed by 6 global collaborators. Nearly every sample came with metadata listing a de-identified subject ID, COVID-19 status, age in years and sex. Where available, HLA class I and class II types were obtained from metadata supplied by the sample provider rather than from assay-based typing.

Findings and caveats that apply to the study as a whole: Clinical and demographic metadata were provided uncurated, with the amount varying by source and participant.

The CDR3 contains 14 residues, cysteine and phenylalanine counted. Just the 42-base CDR3 DNA is kept, in frame starting at base 1. The V end loses 5 bases and the J end loses 3 bases, and a stretch of 10 bases separates them. The germline V gene sets CDR1 to MNHEY and CDR2 to SVGEGT. The collaborating institutions used their own protocols to collect whole blood in K2EDTA tubes. Collaborator samples were shipped for TCRbeta analysis as frozen whole blood, isolated PBMCs, or DNA extracted from either sample type. The immunoSEQ Assay, a bias-controlled multiplex PCR, was used to amplify TCRbeta CDR3 regions from genomic DNA. The study's processing was this. Within the assay, amplification of reference gene primers was used to estimate how many nucleated cells each sample contained. Sequence reads were collapsed and filtered to measure the absolute abundance of every unique TCRbeta CDR3 rearrangement. For each sample, productive Simpson clonality was calculated by taking the square root of Simpson's diversity index across productive rearrangements. Drawn from immuneACCESS, this table holds only the in-frame rearrangements with V and J called that TCRdb kept. Clones are partly lost; checked studies trace under half to an unresolved V gene and leave the rest unexplained. From that table come the V and J calls and clone size; the DNA was used to work out D and trimming. This sample comprises roughly 80,000 clones, over 80% of them detected only once. The ten largest clones take up around 5.8% of the sample.

A note on this clone: Its specific antigen is unknown. No base quality values were provided; no much bigger clone lies one nucleotide off.

The rearranged segments are TRBV6-2 or TRBV6-3 and TRBJ1-4; TRBD1 might be the D gene, on 5 matching bases. The sequencing sample was made of peripheral blood. The receptor was derived from a man in his sixties with active or convalescent COVID-19. The CDR3 region has the sequence CASSRDSSNEKLFF. The nucleotide sequence reads as follows: TGTGCCAGCAGTCGCGACAGCTCTAATGAAAAACTGTTTTTT.